This TCR beta chain was identified during a study of blood T cell repertoires in COVID-19. On the study more broadly: The samples span acute and convalescent COVID-19 from the United States, Italy and Spain. T cells, B-cell-depleted T cells, or PBMCs supplied cDNA or gDNA.

As originally analysed: Amplification of reference gene primers provided the estimated nucleated cell counts. Measured with immunoSEQ multiplex PCR; TCRdb has only the in-frame clones, and not every one. The V and J calls and clone size come from that table; D and trimming were worked out from the DNA. The sample records 50,000 to 75,000 clones, around 92% being singletons. About this clone: Additional DNA sequences in this sample encode the identical CDR3.

Germline assignment: CDR1 SGDLS and CDR2 YYNGEE. The CDR3 has 15 residues. V lost 0 bases, J lost 5 bases, and 4 bases stayed unmatched. The specimen sequenced was peripheral blood. The source is a man aged 55 to 70 with acute or convalescent COVID-19. V usage is TRBV9 and J usage is TRBJ2-2, with 7 bases matching TRBD1. The CDR3 loop is CASSVGQGVTGELFF. Here the CDR3 DNA reads TGTGCCAGCAGCGTAGGACAGGGTGTTACCGGGGAGCTGTTTTTT.